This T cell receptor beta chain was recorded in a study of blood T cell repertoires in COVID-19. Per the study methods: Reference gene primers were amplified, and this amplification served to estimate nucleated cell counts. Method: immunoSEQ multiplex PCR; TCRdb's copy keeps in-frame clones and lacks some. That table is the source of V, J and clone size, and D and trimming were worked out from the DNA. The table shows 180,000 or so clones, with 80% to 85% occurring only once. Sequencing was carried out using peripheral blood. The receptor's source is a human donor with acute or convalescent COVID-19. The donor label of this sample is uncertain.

The CDR3 coding sequence is TGTGCCAGCAGTCTAGCGGGGAACAATGAGCAGTTCTTC. Translation: CASSLAGNNEQFF. The chain couples TRBV27 to TRBJ2-1, with 9 bases fitting TRBD2. The CDR3 is 13 amino acids. The ends lost 5 bases at V and 5 bases at J; junction bases unmatched: 1. CDR1 and CDR2 from the germline V gene are MNHEY and SMNVEV (reference sequence).